This record looks at one T cell receptor (beta chain) sequence and its context. The antigen is undetermined. The data stem from a study of shared clonotypes between healthy human individuals. Study-level points and caveats: The small donor group covered limited genetic and exposure diversity.

Data came from immunoSEQ multiplex PCR; TCRdb stores just in-frame clones and leaves some out. The sample lists about 460,000 clones; 70% to 80% were seen once. CDR1 and CDR2 from the germline V gene are SSHAT and FNYEAQ (reference sequence). The CDR3 totals 16 residues. The trim removed 5 bases at V and 5 bases at J, leaving 12 bases unmatched. This sequence was found in a woman in her forties in good health. Some clones in this sample may be carry-over from other donors' samples. V and J are TRBV7-7 and TRBJ2-1; the match to TRBD2 covers 7 bases. The sample consisted of PBMCs. The CDR3 protein is CASSPILGDYDNEQFF. DNA for the CDR3: TGTGCCAGCAGCCCCATCCTGGGGGACTACGACAATGAGCAGTTCTTC.